Each of the 15 T cell receptor beta chains below was sequenced from the same sample in a study of radiotherapy plus CTLA-4 blockade in lung cancer. The method was immunoSEQ multiplex PCR; TCRdb's version includes in-frame clones alone and lacks a portion of them. The sample contains tens of thousands of clones, roughly 86% of which appear only once. The source was peripheral blood, collected from a patient treated with radiotherapy plus ipilimumab. The receptors were sampled from a human donor with non-small cell lung cancer whose response to radiotherapy plus ipilimumab could not be evaluated.

This chain connects TRBV10-1 to TRBJ2-5; D is possibly TRBD1 (5 bases). The J call may not be correct, given that the DNA end is closer to TRBJ2-7. Germline V CDR1 and CDR2: WNHNN, SYGVQD (reference sequence). The CDR3 length is 16 residues. The CDR3 region is CASSEHRPGRSYEQYF. The DNA for the CDR3 is TGCGCCAGCAGTGAGCACCGACCAGGGCGATCCTACGAGCAGTACTTC.

The genes are TRBV28 and TRBJ2-4; a weak D match, TRBD2 (6 bases). Germline assignment: CDR1 MDHEN and CDR2 SYDVKM. V lost 5 bases, J lost 8 bases, and 16 bases lay in between. This CDR3 contains 14 residues. CDR3 in DNA: TGTGCCAGCAGTGAAGCGGGTGTGAATGACATTCAGTACTTC. This translates into CASSEAGVNDIQYF.

The gene calls are TRBV7-9 and TRBJ1-1; 7 nucleotides line up with TRBD1. V gave up 7 bases and J gave up 6 bases; unmatched junction bases: 11. CDR1 is SEHNR and CDR2 is FQNEAQ in the germline V gene (reference sequence). The CDR3 has 14 amino acids. The CDR3 protein is CASTEQGKDPEAFF. CDR3 DNA: TGTGCCAGCACCGAACAGGGGAAGGATCCTGAAGCTTTCTTT. Full variable domain (outside the CDR3, taken from reference TRBV7-9 and TRBJ1-1): DTGVSQNPRHKITKRGQNVTFRCDPISEHNRLYWYRQTLGQGPEFLTYFQNEAQLEKSRLLSDRFSAERPKGSFSTLEIQRTEQGDSAMYLCASTEQGKDPEAFFGQGTRLTVV.

The V gene is TRBV27, the J gene TRBJ1-5, with 7 bases aligning to TRBD1. Germline V CDR1 and CDR2: MNHEY, SMNVEV (reference sequence). The CDR3 length is 13 residues. Losses at the gene ends were 2 bases for V and 7 bases for J; bases not matched to a gene: 2. CDR3 in DNA: TGTGCCAGCAGTTTAACAGGGGTACAGCCCCAGCATTTT. Translation gives CASSLTGVQPQHF.

This chain connects TRBV28 to TRBJ2-3; D uncertain. Germline-derived CDR1 and CDR2 are MDHEN and SYDVKM. Trimming removed 5 bases from V and 0 bases from J, with 12 bases in between. The CDR3 has 15 residues. The CDR3: CASSPKPYSTDTQYF. CDR3 coding DNA: TGTGCCAGCAGTCCGAAACCCTATAGCACAGATACGCAGTATTTT.

Only one count was recorded for this clone. The chain has TRBV7-6 and TRBJ2-4; 10 nucleotides align to TRBD2. In germline, CDR1 is SGHVS, CDR2 FNYEAQ. Losses at the gene ends were 5 bases for V and 4 bases for J; bases not matched to a gene: 8. This CDR3 comprises 16 residues. The chain's CDR3 is CASSHSSGRGKNIQYF. CDR3 DNA: TGTGCCAGCAGCCACTCTAGCGGGAGAGGAAAAAACATTCAGTACTTC.

The chain links TRBV6-6 to TRBJ2-7; the D gene is possibly TRBD2 (6 bases). Germline lookup yields CDR1 MNHNY and CDR2 SVGAGI (reference sequence). Trimming shortened V by 5 bases and J by 3 bases, and 14 bases separated the two germline ends. This CDR3 comprises 14 residues. The CDR3 sequence: CASSHAGTDYEQYF. CDR3 sequence (DNA): TGTGCCAGCAGTCATGCGGGAACTGACTACGAGCAGTACTTC.

This clone was seen more than once but under ten times. The chain uses TRBV6-6 and TRBJ2-7; TRBD2 is a possible D gene (5 bases). CDR1 MNHNY and CDR2 SVGAGI come from the germline V gene (reference sequence). V was pared by 2 bases and J by 5 bases, with 13 bases between. There are 14 residues in the CDR3. The CDR3 sequence is CASSYGELYHEQYF. DNA of the CDR3: TGTGCCAGCAGTTACGGGGAGTTGTACCACGAGCAGTACTTC.

This chain joins TRBV4-2 and TRBJ2-3; TRBD2 agrees at 14 bases. Trimming took 2 bases from V and 6 from J; bases not matched to a gene: 7. The CDR3 totals 17 residues. Germline lookup yields CDR1 LGHNA and CDR2 YNFKEQ. The CDR3 region is CASSQPTSGRAQDTQYF. As DNA, the CDR3 is TGTGCCAGCAGCCAACCGACTAGCGGGAGGGCCCAGGATACGCAGTATTTT.

This clone qualifies as medium-sized. This rearrangement joins TRBV5-1 to TRBJ2-7, with D perhaps matching TRBD1 (6 bases). Germline values: CDR1 SGHRS, CDR2 YFSETQ. The CDR3 sequence is 15 residues long. V was clipped by 0 bases and J by 5 bases, with 15 bases between them. Here the CDR3 DNA reads TGCGCCAGCAGCTTGGCAGGGCAGGGGATCCACGAGCAGTACTTC. The encoded protein is CASSLAGQGIHEQYF.

The chain carries TRBV7-9 and TRBJ2-7; D may be TRBD1 (6 bases). V lost 3 bases to trimming and J lost 0 bases, with 15 bases between them. The CDR3 is 16 amino acids. Per the germline V gene, CDR1 is SEHNR and CDR2 is FQNEAQ (reference sequence). Here the CDR3 reads CASSLFGQIVSYEQYF. CDR3 nucleotide sequence: TGTGCCAGCAGCTTGTTCGGACAGATCGTCTCCTACGAGCAGTACTTC.

V usage is TRBV7-2 and J usage is TRBJ2-7; D ambiguous. The CDR3 covers 13 residues. The V and J ends lost 5 bases and 2 bases respectively, with 10 bases between them. Germline CDR1 is SGHTA and CDR2 is FQGNSA. CDR3 in DNA: TGTGCCAGCAGCACTGACTCTGCCTACGAGCAGTACTTC. Encoded protein: CASSTDSAYEQYF.

V gene TRBV7-8 combines with J gene TRBJ1-1; 7 positions agree with TRBD1. Germline assignment: CDR1 SGHVS and CDR2 FQNEAQ. Unmatched junction bases numbered 2, after V lost 1 base and J lost 0 bases. CDR3 length: 15 amino acids. The DNA of the CDR3 is TGTGCCAGCAGCTTAGGAGGGACAGTGAACACTGAAGCTTTCTTT. This codes for CASSLGGTVNTEAFF.

V usage is TRBV11-2 and J usage is TRBJ1-5, with 7 bases lining up with TRBD1. After removal of 5 bases from V and 7 bases from J, the junction contained 8 bases not matched to a gene. The CDR3 loop spans 14 amino acids. The germline V gene encodes CDR1 SGHAT and CDR2 FQNNGV. The CDR3 reads CASSLQGGLQPQHF. Here the CDR3 DNA reads TGTGCCAGCAGCCTTCAGGGGGGCCTCCAGCCCCAGCATTTT.

The chain joins TRBV6-5 to TRBJ2-7; D might be TRBD2 (5 bases). The V gene lost 5 bases and the J gene lost 5 bases, with 16 bases spanning the gap. The CDR3 has 14 amino acids. Germline lookup yields CDR1 MNHEY and CDR2 SVGAGI. CDR3 sequence (DNA): TGTGCCAGCAGTCAGACCGGGATACCCCACGAGCAGTACTTC. It codes for CASSQTGIPHEQYF.